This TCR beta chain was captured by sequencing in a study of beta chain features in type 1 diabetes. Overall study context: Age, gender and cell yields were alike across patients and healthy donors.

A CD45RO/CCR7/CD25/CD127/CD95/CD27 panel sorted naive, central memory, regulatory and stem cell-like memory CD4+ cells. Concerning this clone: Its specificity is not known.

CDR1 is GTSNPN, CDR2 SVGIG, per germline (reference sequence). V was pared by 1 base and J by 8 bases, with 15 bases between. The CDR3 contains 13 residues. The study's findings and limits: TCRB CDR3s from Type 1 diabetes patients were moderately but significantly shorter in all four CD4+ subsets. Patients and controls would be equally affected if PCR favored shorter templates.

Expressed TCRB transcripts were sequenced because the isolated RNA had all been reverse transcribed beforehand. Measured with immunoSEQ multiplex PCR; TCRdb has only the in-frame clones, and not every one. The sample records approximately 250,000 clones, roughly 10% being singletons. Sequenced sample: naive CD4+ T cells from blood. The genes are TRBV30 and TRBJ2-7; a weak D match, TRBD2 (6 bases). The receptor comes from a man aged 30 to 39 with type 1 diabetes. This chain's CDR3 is CAWSASRDSKQYF. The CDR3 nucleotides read TGTGCCTGGAGTGCCTCTAGGGACTCCAAGCAGTACTTC. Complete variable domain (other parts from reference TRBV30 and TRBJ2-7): SQTIHQWPATLVQPVGSPLSLECTVEGTSNPNLYWYRQAAGRGLQLLFYSVGIGQISSEVPQNLSASRPQDRQFILSSKKLLLSDSGFYLCAWSASRDSKQYFGPGTRLTVT.